A selection of T cell receptor beta chains follows, all from one sample in a study of blood T cells in healthy people across ages. TCRdb re-derived calls from the 5' RACE reads in MiXCR, one entry per CDR3 protein. The table has more than 1.4 million distinct CDR3 sequences, approximately 42% seen once. Sequencing was performed on blood. These receptors came from a woman aged 18-29 years in good health. Each CDR3 is given with its conserved first and last residue. The order of the fields is clone size, V gene, J gene, D gene, CDR3 DNA, CDR3 protein. D genes are given only for firm matches. A row's size may be missing; if present it is once, few, many or a size class.

NA,TRBV5-4,TRBJ2-5,TRBD2,TGTGCCAGCACCCTCGAGGGACTAGTTATCTCGGGGGAGACCCAGTACTTC,CASTLEGLVISGETQYF
many,TRBV7-9,TRBJ2-1,NA,TGTGCCAGCAGCTTTTCCGATGAGCAGTTCTTC,CASSFSDEQFF
NA,TRBV3-1,TRBJ2-7,NA,TGTGCCAGCAGCCTCTGGGAGAATGAGCAGTACTTC,CASSLWENEQYF
many,TRBV5-1,TRBJ2-3,NA,TGTGCCAGCAGCTTCGACACAGATACGCAGTATTTT,CASSFDTDTQYF
NA,TRBV28,TRBJ1-5,NA,TGTGCCAGCAGTTCCGGGGTTAGCAATCAGCCCCAGCATTTT,CASSSGVSNQPQHF
NA,TRBV12-5,TRBJ2-6,NA,TGTGCTAGTGGTTTGGCCGCTGCGGGGGCCAACGTCCTGACTTTC,CASGLAAAGANVLTF
NA,TRBV7-8,TRBJ1-6,NA,TGTGCCAGCAGCTTAGATCTGGGGCAGAATTCACCCCTCCACTTT,CASSLDLGQNSPLHF
many,TRBV29-1,TRBJ2-3,NA,TGCAGCGCAAGGCACCTTGATACGCAGTATTTT,CSARHLDTQYF
few,TRBV9,TRBJ1-2,NA,TGTGCCAGCAGCGTAGGTGGGGTTGGGAACTATGGCTACACCTTC,CASSVGGVGNYGYTF
NA,TRBV13,TRBJ2-7,NA,TGTGCCAGCAGCGAGGGGACCGGCGGCTACAATGAGCAGTACTTC,CASSEGTGGYNEQYF